These 14 T cell receptor beta chains were sequenced from one sample in a study of blood T cell repertoires in COVID-19. The table came from immunoSEQ multiplex PCR; TCRdb's copy has only in-frame clones and leaves some out. The repertoire holds around 100,000 clones, around 83% seen once, with around 2% in the top ten. The specimen was peripheral blood. These receptors were collected from a human donor in a cohort sampled during active COVID-19.

V is TRBV12-3 or TRBV12-4 and J is TRBJ2-5; 10 nucleotides align to TRBD1. This CDR3 region has 13 residues. J was trimmed by 6 bases and V by 7 bases; bases with no gene match: 5. The DNA of the CDR3 is TGTGCCAGCACCGACAGGGGGCAAAAGACCCAGTACTTC. Protein sequence: CASTDRGQKTQYF.

The chain couples TRBV18 to TRBJ1-1; 8 bases map to TRBD1. In germline, CDR1 is KGHSH, CDR2 LQKENI. CDR3 length: 14 residues. With 2 bases clipped from V and 3 bases from J, the junction kept 2 bases outside the gene matches. The CDR3 sequence: CASSPDRGYTEAFF. The DNA of the CDR3 is TGTGCCAGCTCACCAGACAGGGGTTACACTGAAGCTTTCTTT.

The rearrangement joins TRBV7-3 to TRBJ2-7; possibly TRBD1 for D (5 bases). From germline, CDR1 is SGHTA and CDR2 FQGTGA. The V end lost 4 bases, the J end lost 6 bases, and 16 bases lay between the germline ends. The CDR3 runs 14 residues. The CDR3 here is CASSSDKQTGEQYF. CDR3 bases: TGTGCCAGCAGCTCGGACAAGCAGACCGGCGAGCAGTACTTC.

The J gene is TRBJ1-6, the V gene TRBV2; D is perhaps TRBD1 (5 bases). The CDR3 has 14 residues. The V end was cut by 4 bases, the J end by 3 bases, with 7 bases between. Germline V gives CDR1 SNHLY, CDR2 FYNNEI. Here the CDR3 DNA reads TGTGCCAGCAGTGGACAGAGCTATAATTCACCCCTCCACTTT. Its translation: CASSGQSYNSPLHF. The full variable domain, its missing parts supplied by reference TRBV2 and TRBJ1-6, is EPEVTQTPSHQVTQMGQEVILRCVPISNHLYFYWYRQILGQKVEFLVSFYNNEISEKSEIFDDQFSVERPDGSNFTLKIRSTKLEDSAMYFCASSGQSYNSPLHFGNGTRLTVT.

The CDR3 DNA follows: TGTGCCAGCAGCGCCGGAGAAGGCGCCTACAATGAGCAGTTCTTC. This gives the protein CASSAGEGAYNEQFF. The chain recombines TRBV9 with TRBJ2-1; D call uncertain. Germline lookup yields CDR1 SGDLS and CDR2 YYNGEE. V lost 3 bases, J lost 2 bases, and 12 bases lay in between. The CDR3 extends over 15 amino acids.

CDR3 in DNA: TGTGCCATCAGAGAAGGGCTAGCGGGAAGTTACGAGCAGTACTTC. It encodes CAIREGLAGSYEQYF. The chain employs TRBV10-3 and TRBJ2-7, with TRBD2 matching over 9 bases. Germline CDR1 is ENHRY and CDR2 is SYGVKD. The CDR3 contains 15 residues. V lost 6 bases, J lost 4 bases, and 10 bases stayed unmatched.

The chain couples TRBV6-2 or TRBV6-3 to TRBJ2-1; D is unresolved. The CDR3 extends over 13 amino acids. Trimming took off 2 bases at V and 4 bases at J, with 6 bases between the two ends. Germline V gene data show CDR1 as MNHEY and CDR2 as SVGEGT. CDR3 loop: CASSYSFYNEQFF. The CDR3 DNA is TGTGCCAGCAGTTACAGCTTTTACAATGAGCAGTTCTTC.

In its sample, this clone was seen once. The chain recombines TRBV3-1 (or the pseudogene TRBV3-2) with TRBJ2-5, with TRBD2 matching over 11 bases. CDR3 length: 16 residues. J was trimmed by 4 bases and V by 2 bases; bases with no gene match: 6. CDR1 LGHDT and CDR2 YNNKEL come from the germline V gene (reference sequence). CDR3 nucleotide sequence: TGTGCCAGCAGCCAATCCCCACTAGCGGGAGTAGAGACCCAGTACTTC. This gives the protein CASSQSPLAGVETQYF.

The chain links TRBV28 to TRBJ1-4, with a weak D call TRBD1 (6 bases). This CDR3 has 17 residues. V lost 5 bases, J lost 2 bases, and 18 bases lay in between. Germline V gene sequence: CDR1 MDHEN, CDR2 SYDVKM. CDR3 amino acids: CASSRQGTGPTNEKLFF. The CDR3 nucleotides read TGTGCCAGCAGTCGTCAGGGTACAGGGCCTACTAATGAAAAACTGTTTTTT.

The chain combines TRBV19 with TRBJ2-3; the D gene is possibly TRBD2 (6 bases). CDR3 length: 14 residues. V lost 1 base and J lost 14, with 19 bases in between. The germline V gene encodes CDR1 LNHDA and CDR2 SQIVND (reference sequence). CDR3 sequence: CASSIVSSGSYVYF. The CDR3 DNA sequence: TGTGCCAGTAGTATAGTTAGTAGCGGCTCGTATGTGTATTTT. Based on the CDR3 plus reference TRBV19 and TRBJ2-3, the full variable domain is DGGITQSPKYLFRKEGQNVTLSCEQNLNHDAMYWYRQDPGQGLRLIYYSQIVNDFQKGDIAEGYSVSREKKESFPLTVTSAQKNPTAFYLCASSIVSSGSYVYFGPGTRLTVL.

The genes are TRBV11-2 and TRBJ1-5; the D gene is possibly TRBD1 (5 bases). The length of the CDR3 is 15 residues. Trimming stripped 1 base from V and 5 bases from J, with 12 bases between. Looked up from germline, CDR1 is SGHAT and CDR2 is FQNNGV. The CDR3 region is CASSLAGQGHQPQHF. The CDR3 region has the DNA TGTGCCAGCAGCTTAGCAGGGCAAGGGCATCAGCCCCAGCATTTT.

This chain uses TRBV3-1 (or the pseudogene TRBV3-2) with TRBJ2-5, with D possibly being TRBD2 (6 bases). Looked up from germline, CDR1 is LGHDT and CDR2 is YNNKEL (reference sequence). The CDR3 totals 14 residues. The V end was cut by 4 bases, the J end by 4 bases, with 13 bases between. The CDR3 sequence: CASSLSGGGETQYF. The CDR3 DNA follows: TGTGCCAGCAGCCTTTCCGGGGGAGGAGAGACCCAGTACTTC.

The genes are TRBV10-2 and TRBJ2-3, with TRBD2 matching over 11 bases. Germline V lookup: CDR1 WSHSY, CDR2 SAAADI. The CDR3 sequence is 23 residues long. Trimming at V came to 5 bases and at J to 3 bases, leaving 28 bases not matched to a gene. The CDR3 sequence: CASSPRGASGRLKGTEGTDTQYF. The CDR3 nucleotides are TGCGCCAGCAGTCCACGAGGAGCTAGCGGGAGGTTAAAGGGAACAGAAGGGACAGATACGCAGTATTTT.

This clone is a singleton in its sample. The chain couples TRBV2 to TRBJ2-5, with D possibly TRBD2 on 5 matching bases. The CDR3 runs 13 residues. V was shortened by 6 bases and J by 0 bases, with 8 bases between the two germline ends. Germline V CDR1 and CDR2: SNHLY, FYNNEI. The CDR3 reads CASRKDYQETQYF. The DNA for the CDR3 is TGTGCCAGCAGGAAGGACTACCAAGAGACCCAGTACTTC.